This T cell receptor beta chain emerged from a study of PD-1 blockade in classical Hodgkin lymphoma. Study background: Patients were given intravenous nivolumab, 3 mg/kg, every 2 weeks.

The study's findings and limits: The authors excluded patients who started nivolumab under 1 year after ASCT. For complete responders, baseline diversity was comparable to that of newly diagnosed patients.

This table comes from immunoSEQ multiplex PCR, and its TCRdb copy is limited to in-frame clones, with some not included. The table shows around 40,000 clones, with roughly 78% occurring only once. V gave up 0 bases and J gave up 3 bases, with 12 bases separating them. The V gene's germline CDR1 is LGHNA and CDR2 YSLEER. This CDR3 comprises 15 residues. As for this clone: As yet, its antigen is unknown.

Each patient experienced a relapse that followed autologous stem cell transplantation, and brentuximab vedotin exposure varied. Complete response, partial response or progressive disease were the best responses. The sequence was obtained from a human donor with classical Hodgkin lymphoma. V and J are TRBV4-3 and TRBJ2-7; possibly TRBD1 or TRBD2 for D (5 bases each). The source was peripheral blood mononuclear cells (PBMCs), collected at baseline. The CDR3 sequence: CASSQDRDGFYEQYF. The DNA for the CDR3 is TGCGCCAGCAGCCAAGATAGGGACGGATTCTACGAGCAGTACTTC.